This T cell receptor beta chain was profiled in a study of blood T cells in healthy people across ages. There are many counts of this clonotype. It was with a sample-barcoded 5' primer and a J-beta primer mix that a second PCR of roughly 7 to 11 cycles was run. TCRdb ran MiXCR on the 5' RACE reads and lists one entry per CDR3 protein. Of around 1.5 million distinct CDR3 sequences listed, around 36% are singletons. The TCR comes from a woman aged 30 to 39 in good health. Sequencing input: blood.

CDR3 region: CASSLSRTGRTTYNEQFF. The DNA for the CDR3 is TGTGCCAGCAGCTTATCCCGGACAGGGAGGACTACCTACAATGAGCAGTTCTTC. J is TRBJ2-1 and V is TRBV11-1; 8 bases are a match to TRBD1. The length of the CDR3 is 18 residues. The germline V gene encodes CDR1 SGHAT and CDR2 FQDESV (reference sequence). The junction had 11 bases not matched to a gene; V was cut back by 2 bases and J by 2 bases.